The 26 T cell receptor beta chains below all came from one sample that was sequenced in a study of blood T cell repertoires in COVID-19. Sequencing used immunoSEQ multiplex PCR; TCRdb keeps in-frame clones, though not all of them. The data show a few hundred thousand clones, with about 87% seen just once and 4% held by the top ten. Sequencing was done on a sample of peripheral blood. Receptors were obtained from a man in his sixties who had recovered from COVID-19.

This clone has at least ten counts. The DNA for the CDR3 is TGTGCCAGCAGCCCGTCTTGGGCTAGCGGGGGCTACGAGCAGTACTTC. It yields the protein CASSPSWASGGYEQYF. The J gene is TRBJ2-7, the V gene TRBV5-4; 10 nucleotides match TRBD2. Germline-derived CDR1 and CDR2 are SGHNT and YYREEE (reference sequence). The CDR3 sequence is 16 residues long. After removal of 4 bases from V and 3 bases from J, the junction contained 10 bases not matched to a gene.

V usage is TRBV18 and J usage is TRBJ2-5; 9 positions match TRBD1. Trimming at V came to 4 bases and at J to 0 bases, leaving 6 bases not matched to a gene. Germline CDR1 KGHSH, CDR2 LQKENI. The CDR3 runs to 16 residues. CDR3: CASSLRTGENQETQYF. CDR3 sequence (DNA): TGTGCCAGCTCACTGAGGACAGGGGAAAACCAAGAGACCCAGTACTTC.

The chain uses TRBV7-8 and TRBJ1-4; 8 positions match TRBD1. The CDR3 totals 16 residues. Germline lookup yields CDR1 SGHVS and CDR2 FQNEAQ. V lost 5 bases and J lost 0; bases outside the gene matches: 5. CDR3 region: CASSKDRATTNEKLFF. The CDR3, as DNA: TGTGCCAGCAGCAAGGACAGGGCCACAACTAATGAAAAACTGTTTTTT.

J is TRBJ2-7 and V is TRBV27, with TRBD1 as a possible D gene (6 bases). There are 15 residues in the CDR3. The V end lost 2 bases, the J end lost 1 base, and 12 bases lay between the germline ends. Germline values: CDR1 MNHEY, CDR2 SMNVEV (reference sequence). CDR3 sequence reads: CASSLVMQGSYEQYF. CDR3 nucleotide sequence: TGTGCCAGCAGTTTAGTTATGCAGGGGTCCTACGAGCAGTACTTC.

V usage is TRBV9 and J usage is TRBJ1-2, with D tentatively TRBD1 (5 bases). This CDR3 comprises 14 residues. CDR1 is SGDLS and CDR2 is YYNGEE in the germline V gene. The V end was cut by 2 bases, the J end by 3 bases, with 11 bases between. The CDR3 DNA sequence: TGTGCCAGCAGCGTTAGCTGGGGCGACTATGGCTACACCTTC. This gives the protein CASSVSWGDYGYTF.

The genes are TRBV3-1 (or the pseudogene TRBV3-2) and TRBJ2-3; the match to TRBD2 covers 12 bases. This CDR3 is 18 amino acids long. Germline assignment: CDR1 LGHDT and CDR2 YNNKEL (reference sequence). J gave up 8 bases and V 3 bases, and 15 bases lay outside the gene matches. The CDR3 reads CASSQDPPTSGGRGTQYF. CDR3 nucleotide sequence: TGTGCCAGCAGCCAGGACCCCCCGACTAGCGGGGGCCGAGGTACGCAGTATTTT.

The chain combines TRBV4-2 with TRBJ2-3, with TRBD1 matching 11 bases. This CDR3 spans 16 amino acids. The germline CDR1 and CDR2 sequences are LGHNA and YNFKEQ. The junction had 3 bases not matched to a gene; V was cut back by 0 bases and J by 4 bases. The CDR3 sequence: CASSQDLGQGADTQYF. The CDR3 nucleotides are TGTGCCAGCAGCCAAGATTTGGGACAGGGGGCAGATACGCAGTATTTT.

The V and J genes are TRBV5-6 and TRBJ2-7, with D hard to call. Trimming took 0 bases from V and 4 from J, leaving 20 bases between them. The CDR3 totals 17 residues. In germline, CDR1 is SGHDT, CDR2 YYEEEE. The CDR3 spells CASSLGSKTFRQYEQYF. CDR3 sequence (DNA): TGTGCCAGCAGCTTGGGGTCAAAGACATTCAGGCAATACGAGCAGTACTTC.

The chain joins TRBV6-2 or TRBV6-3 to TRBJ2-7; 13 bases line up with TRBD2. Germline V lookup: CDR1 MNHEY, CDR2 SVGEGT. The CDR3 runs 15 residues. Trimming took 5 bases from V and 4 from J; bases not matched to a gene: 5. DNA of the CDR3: TGTGCCAGCAGTGACGGGACTAGCGGGGAGTACGAGCAGTACTTC. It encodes CASSDGTSGEYEQYF.

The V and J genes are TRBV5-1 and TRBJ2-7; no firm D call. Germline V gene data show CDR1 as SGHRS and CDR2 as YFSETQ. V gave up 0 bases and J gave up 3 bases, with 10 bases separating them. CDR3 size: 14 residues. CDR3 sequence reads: CASSLGQAFYEQYF. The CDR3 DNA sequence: TGCGCCAGCAGCTTGGGGCAGGCGTTCTACGAGCAGTACTTC. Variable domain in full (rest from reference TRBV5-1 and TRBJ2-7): KAGVTQTPRYLIKTRGQQVTLSCSPISGHRSVSWYQQTPGQGLQFLFEYFSETQRNKGNFPGRFSGRQFSNSRSEMNVSTLELGDSALYLCASSLGQAFYEQYFGPGTRLTVT.

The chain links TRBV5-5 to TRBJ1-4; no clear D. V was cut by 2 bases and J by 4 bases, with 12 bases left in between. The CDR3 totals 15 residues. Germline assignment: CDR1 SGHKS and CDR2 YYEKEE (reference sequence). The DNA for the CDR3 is TGTGCCAGCAGCTTCGGGATACCGGGTAATGAAAAACTGTTTTTT. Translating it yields CASSFGIPGNEKLFF.

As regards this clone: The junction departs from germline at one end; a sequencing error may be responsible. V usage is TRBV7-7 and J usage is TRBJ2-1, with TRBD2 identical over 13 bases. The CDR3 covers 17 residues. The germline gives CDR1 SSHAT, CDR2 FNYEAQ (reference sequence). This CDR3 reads CASSPSTGLAGHNEQFF. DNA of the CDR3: TGTGCTAGCAGCCCGTCGACGGGACTAGCGGGGCACAATGAGCAGTTCTTC.

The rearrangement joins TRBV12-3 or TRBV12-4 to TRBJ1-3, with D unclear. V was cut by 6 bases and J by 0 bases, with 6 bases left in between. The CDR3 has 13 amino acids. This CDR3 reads CASSLSSGNTIYF. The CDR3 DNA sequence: TGTGCCAGCAGCCTATCCTCTGGAAACACCATATATTTT.

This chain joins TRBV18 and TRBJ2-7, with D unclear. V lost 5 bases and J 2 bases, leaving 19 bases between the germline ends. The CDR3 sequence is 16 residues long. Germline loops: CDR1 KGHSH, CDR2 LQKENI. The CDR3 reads CASSAATGALAYEQYF. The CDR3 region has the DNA TGTGCCAGCTCAGCCGCGACCGGAGCTCTTGCCTACGAGCAGTACTTC. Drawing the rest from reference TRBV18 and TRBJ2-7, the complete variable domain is NAGVMQNPRHLVRRRGQEARLRCSPMKGHSHVYWYRQLPEEGLKFMVYLQKENIIDESGMPKERFSAEFPKEGPSILRIQQVVRGDSAAYFCASSAATGALAYEQYFGPGTRLTVT.

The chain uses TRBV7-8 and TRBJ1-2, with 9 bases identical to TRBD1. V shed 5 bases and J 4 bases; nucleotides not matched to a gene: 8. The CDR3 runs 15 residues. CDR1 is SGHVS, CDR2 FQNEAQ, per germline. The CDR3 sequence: CASSPGTGISYGYTF. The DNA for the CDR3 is TGTGCCAGCAGCCCGGGGACAGGGATAAGCTATGGCTACACCTTC.

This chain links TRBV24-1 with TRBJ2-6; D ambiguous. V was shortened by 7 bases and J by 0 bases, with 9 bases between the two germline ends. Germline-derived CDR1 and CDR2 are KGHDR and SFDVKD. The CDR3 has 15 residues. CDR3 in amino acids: CATSHPSSGANVLTF. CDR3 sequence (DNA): TGTGCCACCAGCCACCCGAGCTCTGGGGCCAACGTCCTGACTTTC.

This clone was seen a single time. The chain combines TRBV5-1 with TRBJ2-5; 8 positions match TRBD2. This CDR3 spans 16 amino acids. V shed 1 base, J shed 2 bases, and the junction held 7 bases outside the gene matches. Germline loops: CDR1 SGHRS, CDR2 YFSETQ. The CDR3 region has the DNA TGCGCCAGCAGCTTGACTAGCGGAACTTTTCAAGAGACCCAGTACTTC. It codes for CASSLTSGTFQETQYF.

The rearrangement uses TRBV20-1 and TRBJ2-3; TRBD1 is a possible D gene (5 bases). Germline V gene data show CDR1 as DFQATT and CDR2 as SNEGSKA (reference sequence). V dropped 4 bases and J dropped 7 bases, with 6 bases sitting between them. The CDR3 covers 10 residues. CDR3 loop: CSATGYTQYF. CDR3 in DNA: TGCAGTGCTACAGGGTATACGCAGTATTTT.

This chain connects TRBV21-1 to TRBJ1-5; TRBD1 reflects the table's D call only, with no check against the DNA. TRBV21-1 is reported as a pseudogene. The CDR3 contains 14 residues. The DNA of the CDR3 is TGTGCCAGCAGCACTGGACAGGCAAATCAGCCCCAGCATTTT. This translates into CASSTGQANQPQHF.

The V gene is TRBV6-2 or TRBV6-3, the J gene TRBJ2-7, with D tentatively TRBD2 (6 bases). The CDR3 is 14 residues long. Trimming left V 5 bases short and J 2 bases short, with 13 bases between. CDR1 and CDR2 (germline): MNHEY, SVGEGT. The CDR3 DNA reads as TGTGCCAGCAGTATCCCGGGACTCCCCTACGAGCAGTACTTC. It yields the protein CASSIPGLPYEQYF.

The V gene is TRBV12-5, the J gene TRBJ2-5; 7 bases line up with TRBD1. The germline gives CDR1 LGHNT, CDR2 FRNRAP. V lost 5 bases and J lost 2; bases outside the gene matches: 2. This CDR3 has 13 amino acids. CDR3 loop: CASGRQGQETQYF. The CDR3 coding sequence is TGTGCTAGTGGTCGACAGGGACAAGAGACCCAGTACTTC.

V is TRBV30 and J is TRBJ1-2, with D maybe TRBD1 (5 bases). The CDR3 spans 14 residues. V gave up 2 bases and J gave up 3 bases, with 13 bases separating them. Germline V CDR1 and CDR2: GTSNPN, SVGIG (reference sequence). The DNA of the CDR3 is TGTGCCTGGAGTAAGGGGAAGGAGTACTATGGCTACACCTTC. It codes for CAWSKGKEYYGYTF.

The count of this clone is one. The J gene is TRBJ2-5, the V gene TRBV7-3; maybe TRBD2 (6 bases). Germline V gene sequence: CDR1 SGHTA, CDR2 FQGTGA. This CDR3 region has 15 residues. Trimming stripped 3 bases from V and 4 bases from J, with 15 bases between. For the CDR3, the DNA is TGTGCCAGCAGCTTTGGAGGGGCCGGGGGAGAGACCCAGTACTTC. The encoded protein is CASSFGGAGGETQYF.

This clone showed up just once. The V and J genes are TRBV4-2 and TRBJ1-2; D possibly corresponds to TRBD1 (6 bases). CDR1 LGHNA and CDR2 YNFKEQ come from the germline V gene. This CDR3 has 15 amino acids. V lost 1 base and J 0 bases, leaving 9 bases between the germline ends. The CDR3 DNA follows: TGTGCCAGCAGCCAAGGGACAGAACCTAACTATGGCTACACCTTC. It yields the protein CASSQGTEPNYGYTF.

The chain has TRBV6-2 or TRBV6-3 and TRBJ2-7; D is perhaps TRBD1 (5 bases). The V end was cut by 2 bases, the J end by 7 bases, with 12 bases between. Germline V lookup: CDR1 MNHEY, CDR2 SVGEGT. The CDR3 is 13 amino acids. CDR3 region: CASSYAAGNEQYF. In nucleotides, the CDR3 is TGTGCCAGCAGTTACGCGGCAGGGAATGAGCAGTACTTC.

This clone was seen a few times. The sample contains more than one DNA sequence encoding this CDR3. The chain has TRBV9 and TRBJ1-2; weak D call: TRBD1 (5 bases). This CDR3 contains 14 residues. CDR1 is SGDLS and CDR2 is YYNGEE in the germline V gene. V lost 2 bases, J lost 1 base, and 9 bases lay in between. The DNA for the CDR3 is TGTGCCAGCAGCGTCGACCAGGGTAACTATGGCTACACCTTC. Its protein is CASSVDQGNYGYTF.